The rows below give T cell receptor beta chains drawn from one sample of a study of T cells in Graves' hyperthyroidism and ophthalmopathy. TCRdb ran MiXCR on the multiplex PCR reads and lists one entry per CDR3 protein. The sample shows approximately 430,000 distinct CDR3 sequences, 15% to 18% of them seen only once. Sequences were obtained from blood. These receptors originate from a woman between 18 and 29 years old with Graves' hyperthyroidism. CDR3s leave out the opening cysteine and the closing phenylalanine or tryptophan. Fields, in order: J gene, V gene, CDR3 protein.

>TRBJ2-3|TRBV27
ASSLRFSGRALGTDTQY
>TRBJ2-7|TRBV7-6
ASSSPGTGFYEQY
>TRBJ1-3|TRBV20-1
SAPPSGNTIY
>TRBJ2-1|TRBV25-1
ASSELLAGGYNEQF
>TRBJ2-7|TRBV7-2
ASSLVPGLYEQY
>TRBJ1-1|TRBV27
ASSLSLNTEAF
>TRBJ2-1|TRBV4-1
ASSQPTSGRGNEQF
>TRBJ2-2|TRBV20-1
SALRGGVNTGELF
>TRBJ2-2|TRBV4-1
ASSQENLVGAANTGELF
>TRBJ2-2|TRBV7-3
ASSLVPFPDTGELF
>TRBJ2-3|TRBV20-1
SAGGQGSTDTQY
>TRBJ2-7|TRBV20-1
SARDRGGREQY
>TRBJ1-1|TRBV2
ASSEGGVNTEAF
>TRBJ2-4|TRBV11-2
ASSLGGGSIQY
>TRBJ1-2|TRBV28
ASSLPRGPYGYT
>TRBJ1-1|TRBV12-3/TRBV12-4
ASSYIGQLNTEAF
>TRBJ1-6|TRBV7-2
ASSFQGGNSPLH
>TRBJ1-5|TRBV6-1
ASSLEPGLDQPQH
>TRBJ2-2|TRBV28
ASREGQVRLRGELF
>TRBJ1-1|TRBV29-1
SVFEGNTEAF
>TRBJ2-7|TRBV18
ASSPLGLAGEGEQY
>TRBJ2-7|TRBV11-2
ASSLGQGAFSSYEQY
>TRBJ2-3|TRBV7-2
ASSNIGRGTDTQY
>TRBJ2-7|TRBV18
ASSQTSGSQSSSYEQY
>TRBJ1-2|TRBV7-3
ASFVGGLRDGYT
>TRBJ2-3|TRBV7-2
ASSPPGLKAGGRHTQY
>TRBJ2-7|TRBV24-1
ATSPTADGYEQY
>TRBJ1-5|TRBV6-2/TRBV6-3
ASSYEGWGGVSNQPQH
>TRBJ1-4|TRBV5-8
ASARDSLTANEKLF
>TRBJ1-2|TRBV12-3/TRBV12-4
ASSPRRSYGYT
>TRBJ2-2|TRBV19
ASSGPTGELF
>TRBJ2-7|TRBV5-6
ASSFTGTYEQY
>TRBJ1-1|TRBV12-3/TRBV12-4
ASRENTEAF
>TRBJ1-6|TRBV12-3/TRBV12-4
ASSTRGGAGASSPLH
>TRBJ1-6|TRBV7-3
ASSSEDSDNSPLH
>TRBJ1-2|TRBV6-8
ASIRGLGGGYT
>TRBJ2-1|TRBV7-8
ASSLGGQNYNEQF